A single sample gave rise to the 27 T cell receptor beta chains below, sequenced in a study of blood T cell repertoires in COVID-19. Only in-frame clones appear in the TCRdb table, and some are missing; sequencing was by immunoSEQ multiplex PCR. The sample contains roughly 410,000 clones, more than 70% of which appear only once. Sequenced input: peripheral blood. All receptors come from a man aged 40-49 years with acute or convalescent COVID-19.

The V and J genes are TRBV5-6 and TRBJ1-3; D is unclear. This CDR3 contains 15 residues. V lost 3 bases and J lost 4, with 14 bases in between. The germline CDR1 and CDR2 sequences are SGHDT and YYEEEE. In DNA form, the CDR3 reads TGTGCCAGCAGCTACGGACCGGGGTGGGGAAACACCATATATTTT. Translation: CASSYGPGWGNTIYF.

The chain links TRBV6-2 or TRBV6-3 to TRBJ2-1; 8 bases align to TRBD1. The CDR3 contains 14 residues. The J segment lost 6 bases and the V segment lost 4 bases, leaving 5 bases of the junction unmatched. From germline, CDR1 is MNHEY and CDR2 SVGEGT. This CDR3 is CASSWTDRANEQFF. Here the CDR3 DNA reads TGTGCCAGCAGTTGGACGGACAGGGCCAATGAGCAGTTCTTC.

The chain recombines TRBV6-6 with TRBJ1-1, with D maybe TRBD1 (5 bases). CDR1 is MNHNY and CDR2 is SVGAGI in the germline V gene (reference sequence). Trimming took 7 bases from V and 10 from J, leaving 19 bases between them. The CDR3 has 13 amino acids. CDR3 sequence: CASTSGTGLLAFF. The CDR3, as DNA: TGTGCCAGCACCTCCGGGACGGGACTTCTAGCTTTCTTT.

There are a few counts of this clone. J is TRBJ1-2 and V is TRBV9; weak D call: TRBD1 (5 bases). This CDR3 has 14 residues. In germline, CDR1 is SGDLS, CDR2 YYNGEE. V was cut by 6 bases and J by 3 bases, with 15 bases left in between. CDR3 amino acids: CASNVGGDHYGYTF. The CDR3 nucleotides read TGTGCCAGCAACGTGGGAGGGGATCACTATGGCTACACCTTC.

The V call is TRBV11-3, the J call TRBJ2-7, with D maybe TRBD1 (6 bases). This CDR3 is built from 13 residues. In germline, CDR1 is SGHNT, CDR2 YENEEA. V was trimmed by 1 base and J by 6 bases, leaving 10 bases between them. CDR3 DNA sequence: TGTGCCAGCAGCTTAGCAGGGGACGGCGAGCAGTACTTC. This gives the protein CASSLAGDGEQYF.

This chain connects TRBV3-1 (or the pseudogene TRBV3-2) to TRBJ1-3; 8 nucleotides line up with TRBD1. V dropped 2 bases and J dropped 2; count of bases not matched to a gene: 2. The germline V gene has CDR1 LGHDT and CDR2 YNNKEL (reference sequence). The CDR3 totals 15 residues. The CDR3 loop reads CASSQTGGTGNTIYF. Here the CDR3 DNA reads TGTGCCAGCAGCCAAACAGGGGGAACTGGAAACACCATATATTTT.

The genes are TRBV6-5 and TRBJ1-2; D is unclear. V lost 6 bases and J 2 bases, leaving 13 bases between the germline ends. CDR3 length equals 14 residues. In germline, CDR1 is MNHEY, CDR2 SVGAGI. The CDR3 nucleotides read TGTGCCAGCAGCATGGACGGACTCAACTATGGCTACACCTTC. Translation gives CASSMDGLNYGYTF.

The chain recombines TRBV28 with TRBJ2-1, with 8 bases fitting TRBD2. Germline V gives CDR1 MDHEN, CDR2 SYDVKM. The trim removed 5 bases at V and 8 bases at J, leaving 11 bases unmatched. The CDR3 is 15 residues long. CDR3 loop: CASSLGGRSTHEQFF. The CDR3 region has the DNA TGTGCCAGCAGTCTTGGCGGGAGGTCTACGCATGAGCAGTTCTTC.

V usage is TRBV6-2 or TRBV6-3 and J usage is TRBJ2-6, with a weak D call TRBD1 (6 bases). Germline V gene data show CDR1 as MNHEY and CDR2 as SVGEGT. V was pared by 0 bases and J by 7 bases, with 16 bases between. The CDR3 has 17 amino acids. CDR3 in amino acids: CASSYSILTGRANVLTF. The CDR3 bases are TGTGCCAGCAGTTACTCGATTCTCACAGGGCGAGCCAACGTCCTGACTTTC.

The J gene is TRBJ1-1, the V gene TRBV6-5; 7 bases align to TRBD1. With V trimmed by 7 bases and J by 0 bases, 8 bases remained unmatched. The germline gives CDR1 MNHEY, CDR2 SVGAGI. The CDR3 runs 15 residues. The CDR3 sequence is CASIKTGSMNTEAFF. Here the CDR3 DNA reads TGTGCCAGCATCAAGACAGGGAGTATGAACACTGAAGCTTTCTTT.

This clone has only one observation. The chain has TRBV4-1 and TRBJ1-4, with a weak D call TRBD1 (5 bases). The CDR3 is made up of 15 amino acids. Trimming pared 4 bases from V and 8 bases from J, leaving 17 bases between. CDR1 and CDR2 from the germline V gene are MGHRA and YSYEKL. This CDR3 is CASSPGRGGGEKLFF. As DNA, the CDR3 is TGCGCCAGCAGCCCAGGGCGGGGGGGAGGAGAAAAACTGTTTTTT.

The CDR3 sequence: CASSLVESMAYNEQFF. In DNA form, the CDR3 reads TGTGCCAGCAGCTTAGTCGAGAGTATGGCCTACAATGAGCAGTTCTTC. The chain is built from TRBV7-6 and TRBJ2-1, with D unresolved. Trimming removed 1 base from V and 2 bases from J, with 12 bases in between. This CDR3 is built from 16 residues. CDR1 and CDR2 from the germline V gene are SGHVS and FNYEAQ. Full variable domain (outside the CDR3, taken from reference TRBV7-6 and TRBJ2-1): GAGVSQSPRYKVTKRGQDVALRCDPISGHVSLYWYRQALGQGPEFLTYFNYEAQQDKSGLPNDRFSAERPEGSISTLTIQRTEQRDSAMYRCASSLVESMAYNEQFFGPGTRLTVL.

J is TRBJ1-6 and V is TRBV28; 7 bases match TRBD1. This CDR3 region has 20 residues. V was pared by 3 bases and J by 0 bases, with 14 bases of the junction left unmatched. Germline lookup yields CDR1 MDHEN and CDR2 SYDVKM. In DNA, the CDR3 is TGTGCCAGCAGTTTGGTGGGACAGATCTACCTTAGCTCCTATAATTCACCCCTCCACTTT. This encodes CASSLVGQIYLSSYNSPLHF.

The V call is TRBV11-2, the J call TRBJ2-7; unclear D gene. CDR3 size: 11 residues. The germline V gene has CDR1 SGHAT and CDR2 FQNNGV. V was clipped by 5 bases and J by 6 bases, with 8 bases between them. The CDR3 reads CASSISLEQYF. Written as DNA, the CDR3 is TGTGCCAGCAGCATTAGCCTCGAGCAGTACTTC.

V is TRBV9 and J is TRBJ2-5, with TRBD2 matching 13 bases. The CDR3 has 16 amino acids. V lost 3 bases to trimming and J lost 4 bases; unmatched junction nucleotides: 6. Germline assignment: CDR1 SGDLS and CDR2 YYNGEE. Here the CDR3 reads CASSARLAGGLETQYF. For the CDR3, the DNA is TGTGCCAGCAGCGCCCGACTAGCGGGGGGTTTAGAGACCCAGTACTTC.

The chain has TRBV13 and TRBJ2-7; D is possibly TRBD2 (6 bases). Germline assignment: CDR1 PRHDT and CDR2 FYEKMQ (reference sequence). V lost 3 bases to trimming and J lost 0 bases, with 15 bases between them. CDR3 length equals 16 residues. CDR3 sequence reads: CASSFQTGRHSYEQYF. As DNA, the CDR3 is TGTGCCAGCAGCTTTCAGACCGGGAGACACTCCTACGAGCAGTACTTC.

The genes are TRBV7-6 and TRBJ2-5; 7 bases fit TRBD1. CDR3 size: 16 residues. CDR1 SGHVS and CDR2 FNYEAQ come from the germline V gene. Unmatched junction bases numbered 13, after V lost 5 bases and J lost 4 bases. The DNA of the CDR3 is TGTGCCAGCAGCCCCGTGTGGTGGGACAGAAGAGAGACCCAGTACTTC. This translates into CASSPVWWDRRETQYF.

The chain carries TRBV7-6 and TRBJ2-1; no clear D gene. V lost 10 bases and J lost 12, with 13 bases in between. Germline CDR1 SGHVS, CDR2 FNYEAQ. This CDR3 contains 10 residues. The DNA of the CDR3 is TGTGCCACCATCAATGAGTGGCAGTTCTTC. Protein sequence: CATINEWQFF.

This clone was detected a few times. An end of the junction does not agree with germline; a read error may underlie this. J is TRBJ2-1 and V is TRBV29-1; D unclear. The germline V gene encodes CDR1 SQVTM and CDR2 ANQGSEA. The CDR3 is made up of 13 amino acids. The CDR3 spells CSVEPSSDNEQFF. CDR3 nucleotide sequence: TGCAGCGTTGAACCTTCCTCCGACAATGAGCAGTTCTTC.

The V gene is TRBV9, the J gene TRBJ1-3; perhaps TRBD1 as D (5 bases). Germline V gene lookup returns CDR1 SGDLS and CDR2 YYNGEE. V gave up 3 bases and J gave up 2 bases, with 18 bases separating them. The CDR3 sequence is 17 residues long. The CDR3 sequence: CASSARGGVPAGNTIYF. Here the CDR3 DNA reads TGTGCCAGCAGCGCCCGCGGGGGGGTCCCCGCTGGAAACACCATATATTTT.

V gene TRBV9 combines with J gene TRBJ2-5; 9 bases agree with TRBD2. Germline CDR1 SGDLS, CDR2 YYNGEE. The V and J ends lost 3 bases and 1 base, in that order; junction bases with no gene match: 10. The length of the CDR3 is 17 residues. The CDR3 region is CASSARPLAGRQETQYF. CDR3 DNA sequence: TGTGCCAGCAGCGCCCGACCACTAGCGGGTCGCCAAGAGACCCAGTACTTC.

The chain is built from TRBV5-1 and TRBJ2-3; 8 bases are a match to TRBD2. Germline-derived CDR1 and CDR2 are SGHRS and YFSETQ. The trim removed 4 bases at V and 3 bases at J, leaving 4 bases unmatched. This CDR3 region has 14 residues. CDR3 DNA sequence: TGCGCCAGCAGCACTTCGGGGGGGACAGATACGCAGTATTTT. Its translation: CASSTSGGTDTQYF.

J is TRBJ1-2 and V is TRBV19; the D gene is possibly TRBD1 (6 bases). The V gene's germline CDR1 is LNHDA and CDR2 SQIVND (reference sequence). The CDR3 runs to 15 residues. The V end was cut by 6 bases, the J end by 8 bases, with 22 bases between. The CDR3 loop reads CASSPRGVLSRGYTF. The CDR3 nucleotides are TGTGCCAGTAGCCCCAGGGGTGTTTTATCGAGAGGCTACACCTTC. Full variable domain (remainder filled in from reference TRBV19 and TRBJ1-2): DGGITQSPKYLFRKEGQNVTLSCEQNLNHDAMYWYRQDPGQGLRLIYYSQIVNDFQKGDIAEGYSVSREKKESFPLTVTSAQKNPTAFYLCASSPRGVLSRGYTFGSGTRLTVV.

Only a few counts were recorded for this clone. The V and J genes are TRBV14 and TRBJ1-1; tentative D call: TRBD1 (6 bases). Germline loops: CDR1 SGHDN, CDR2 FVKESK. This CDR3 comprises 13 residues. Deletions cut 8 bases from V and 0 bases from J, with 10 bases between. The CDR3 reads CASQGQVNTEAFF. The DNA of the CDR3 is TGTGCCAGCCAGGGGCAGGTGAACACTGAAGCTTTCTTT.

The chain couples TRBV9 to TRBJ2-3; D may be TRBD2 (6 bases). Trimming removed 4 bases from V and 1 base from J, with 16 bases in between. This CDR3 is built from 16 residues. Germline V gene sequence: CDR1 SGDLS, CDR2 YYNGEE. As DNA, the CDR3 is TGTGCCAGCAGCCCCCGGGACTCCGGGGGCACAGATACGCAGTATTTT. Translating it yields CASSPRDSGGTDTQYF.

The V call is TRBV28, the J call TRBJ1-6; D is possibly TRBD1 (6 bases). In germline, CDR1 is MDHEN, CDR2 SYDVKM. V was cut by 3 bases and J by 3 bases, with 9 bases left in between. The length of the CDR3 is 15 residues. CDR3 DNA sequence: TGTGCCAGCAGTTTTCGACAGGTCTATAATTCACCCCTCCACTTT. Amino acids: CASSFRQVYNSPLHF.

The rearrangement joins TRBV9 to TRBJ2-5; D uncertain. The CDR3 has 13 residues. The germline V gene has CDR1 SGDLS and CDR2 YYNGEE. The ends were cut back, 2 bases at V and 0 bases at J, with 5 bases in the middle. Written as DNA, the CDR3 is TGTGCCAGCAGCGTGGCAGACCAAGAGACCCAGTACTTC. It yields the protein CASSVADQETQYF.